This T cell receptor (beta chain) is drawn from a study of early stage breast cancer tumors (dated by TCRdb to the late 2010s). Turning to the overall study: Of the 15 or so invasive breast tumors, some twelve were found to be estrogen receptor-positive, progesterone receptor-positive and HER2-negative. A total of 2.5 million to 3 million templates, representing some 1,000,000 unique clonotypes, were detected across all samples. A read coverage of roughly 10-fold per sample was achieved on average. Of the roughly 12 ER+/PR+/HER2- tumors, eight were classified as invasive ductal carcinomas and four as invasive lobular carcinomas. Paper-wide results and their limitations: Enriched TCRB sequences shared across patients were mostly commonly generated sequences, unlikely to play an important role in the tumor microenvironment. Chain pairing and functional markers such as CD4, CD8 and FOXP3 were not captured by bulk genomic DNA sequencing of unsorted cells. Greater similarity was observed between blood and normal breast repertoires than between blood and tumor repertoires, and tumor was distinguished from normal in about 90% of the 16 patients when each tissue was compared with blood. Compared with adjacent normal breast tissue, tumors had roughly 2.5-fold higher T cell density and higher clonality. Because the cohort was small, analysis by tumor subtype was not possible.

Two independent genomic DNA replicates were amplified for each sample, with approximately 0.5 ug used for blood and approximately 1.5 ug for tumor or normal breast. Following the manufacturer's instructions, the ImmunoSeq Intro kit was used to carry out TCRB sequencing on genomic DNA. Multiplex PCR ran 30 to 40 cycles with proprietary primers and spike-in control sequences for absolute quantification. An 87-bp fragment spanning the CDR3 and flanking V and J genes was sequenced with single-end 150-bp reads. Seven samples, each with two replicates, were multiplexed per lane of an Illumina MiSeq using version 3.0 chemistry. The paper's data handling went like this. The vendor's proprietary pipeline processed the raw data and merged both replicates into a single result for each sample. Productive rearrangements sharing the V-gene family, CDR3 amino acid sequence and J-gene segment were defined as clonotypes. Clonality was computed as 1 minus the normalized Shannon entropy (Pielou evenness) of TCRB abundances. T cell density was estimated by dividing total templates by the number of input cells inferred from the DNA input amount. Recon with default parameters was used to estimate total repertoire diversity and clonality. A clonotype was considered tumor-enriched if its abundance in tumor exceeded 0.1% and was at least 32-fold higher than its abundance in normal breast. TCRdb mirrors the immuneACCESS table, restricted to in-frame sequences. Some clones are absent from its copies; in checked studies, under half trace to an unresolved V gene, and the reason for the others is unknown. Clone size and V and J calls were adopted from that table, with D and trimming inferred from the DNA. The sample contains some 35,000 clones, 65% to 75% of them found a single time. The top ten clonotypes cover roughly 6.1% of the sample.

As concerns this clone: Its target antigen remains unknown. Base qualities are not provided; no much larger clone lies one nucleotide away.

The V end loses 3 bases and the J end loses 4 bases, and a stretch of 4 bases separates them. The CDR3 spans 12 residues, from the cysteine through the phenylalanine. Only the CDR3 region is kept as DNA, spanning 36 bases read in frame from base 1. Sequences SNHLY (CDR1) and FYNNEI (CDR2) are obtained from the germline V gene. The study profiled bulk TCR beta-chain repertoires in matched peripheral blood, tumor and adjacent normal breast tissue taken from approximately 15 patients with early-stage breast cancer. Before surgery, whole blood (about 5-10 mL) was collected into EDTA tubes and processed within 2 hours. Ficoll-Paque centrifugation in SepMate-50 tubes was used to isolate peripheral blood mononuclear cells. PBMCs were cryopreserved in aliquots of about 2 to 4 million cells in about 90% FBS with about 10% DMSO and kept in liquid nitrogen. The Qiagen AllPrep DNA/RNA Mini kit was used for genomic DNA extraction.

The sequencing input was blood. The rearranged segments are TRBV2 and TRBJ1-5; the D gene is unclear. This clonotype was sampled from a person between 60 and 70 years old with breast cancer. DNA sequence: TGTGCCAGCAGTGATGGAAATCAGCCCCAGCATTTT. Protein translation: CASSDGNQPQHF.